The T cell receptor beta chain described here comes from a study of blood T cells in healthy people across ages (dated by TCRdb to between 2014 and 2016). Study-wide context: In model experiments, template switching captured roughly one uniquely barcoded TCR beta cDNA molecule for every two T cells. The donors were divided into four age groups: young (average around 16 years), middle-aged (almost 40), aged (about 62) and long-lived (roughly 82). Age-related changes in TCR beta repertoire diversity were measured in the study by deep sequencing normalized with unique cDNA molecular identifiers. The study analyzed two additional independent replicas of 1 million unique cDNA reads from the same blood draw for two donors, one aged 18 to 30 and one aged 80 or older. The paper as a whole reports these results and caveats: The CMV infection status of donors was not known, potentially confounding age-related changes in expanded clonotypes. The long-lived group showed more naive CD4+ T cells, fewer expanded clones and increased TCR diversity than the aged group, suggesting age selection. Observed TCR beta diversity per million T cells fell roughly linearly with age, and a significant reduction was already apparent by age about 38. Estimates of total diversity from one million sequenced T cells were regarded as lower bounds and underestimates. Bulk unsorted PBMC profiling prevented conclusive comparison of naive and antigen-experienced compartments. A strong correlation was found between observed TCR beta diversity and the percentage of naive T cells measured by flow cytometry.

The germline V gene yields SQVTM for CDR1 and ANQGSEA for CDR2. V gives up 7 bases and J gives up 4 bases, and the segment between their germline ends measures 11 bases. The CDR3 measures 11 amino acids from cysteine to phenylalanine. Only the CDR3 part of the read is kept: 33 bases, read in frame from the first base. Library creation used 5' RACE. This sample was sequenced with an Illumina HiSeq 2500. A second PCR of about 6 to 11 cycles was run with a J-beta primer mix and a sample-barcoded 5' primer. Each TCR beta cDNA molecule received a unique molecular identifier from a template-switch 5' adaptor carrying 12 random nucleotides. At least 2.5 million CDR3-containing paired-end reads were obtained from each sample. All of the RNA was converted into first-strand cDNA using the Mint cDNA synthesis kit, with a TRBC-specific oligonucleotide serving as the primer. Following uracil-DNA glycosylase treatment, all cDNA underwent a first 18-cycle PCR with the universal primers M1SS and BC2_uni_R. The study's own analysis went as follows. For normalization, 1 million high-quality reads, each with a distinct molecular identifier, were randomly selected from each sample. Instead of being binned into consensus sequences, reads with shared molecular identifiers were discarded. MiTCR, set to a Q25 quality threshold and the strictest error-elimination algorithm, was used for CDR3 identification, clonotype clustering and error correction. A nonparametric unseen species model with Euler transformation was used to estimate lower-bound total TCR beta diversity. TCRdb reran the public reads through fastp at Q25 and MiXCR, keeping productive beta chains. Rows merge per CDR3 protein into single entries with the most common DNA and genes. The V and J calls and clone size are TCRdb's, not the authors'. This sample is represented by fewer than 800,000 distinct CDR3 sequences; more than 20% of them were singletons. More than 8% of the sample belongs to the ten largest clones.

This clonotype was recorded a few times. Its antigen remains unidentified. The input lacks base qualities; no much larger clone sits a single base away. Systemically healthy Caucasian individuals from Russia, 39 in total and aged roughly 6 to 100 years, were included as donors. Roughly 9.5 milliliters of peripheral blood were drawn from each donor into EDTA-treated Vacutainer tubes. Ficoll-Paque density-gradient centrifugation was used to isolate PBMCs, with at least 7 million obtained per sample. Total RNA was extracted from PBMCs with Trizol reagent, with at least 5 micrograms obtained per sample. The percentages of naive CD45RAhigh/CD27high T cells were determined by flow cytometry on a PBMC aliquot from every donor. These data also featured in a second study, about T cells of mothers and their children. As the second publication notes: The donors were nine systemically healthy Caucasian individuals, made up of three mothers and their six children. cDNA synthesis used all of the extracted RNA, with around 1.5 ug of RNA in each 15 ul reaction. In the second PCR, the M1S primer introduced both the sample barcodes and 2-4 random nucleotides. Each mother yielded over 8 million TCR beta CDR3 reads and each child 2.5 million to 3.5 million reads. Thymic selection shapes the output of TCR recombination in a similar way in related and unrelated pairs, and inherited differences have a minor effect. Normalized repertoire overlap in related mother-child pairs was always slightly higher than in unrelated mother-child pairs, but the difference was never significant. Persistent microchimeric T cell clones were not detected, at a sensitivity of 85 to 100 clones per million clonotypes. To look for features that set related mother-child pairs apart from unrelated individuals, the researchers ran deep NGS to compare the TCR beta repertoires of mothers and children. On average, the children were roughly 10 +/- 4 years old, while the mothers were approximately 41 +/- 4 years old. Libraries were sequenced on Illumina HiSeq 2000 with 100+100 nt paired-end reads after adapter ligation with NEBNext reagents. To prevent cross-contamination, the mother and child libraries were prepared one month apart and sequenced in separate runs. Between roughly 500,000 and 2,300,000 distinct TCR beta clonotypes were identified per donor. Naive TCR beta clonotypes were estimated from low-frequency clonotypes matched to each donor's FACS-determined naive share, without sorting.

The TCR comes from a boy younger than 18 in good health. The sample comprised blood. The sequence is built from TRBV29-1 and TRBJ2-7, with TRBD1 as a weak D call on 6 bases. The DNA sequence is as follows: TGCAGCGCTAAACAGGGTTACGAGCAGTACTTC. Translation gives CSAKQGYEQYF.